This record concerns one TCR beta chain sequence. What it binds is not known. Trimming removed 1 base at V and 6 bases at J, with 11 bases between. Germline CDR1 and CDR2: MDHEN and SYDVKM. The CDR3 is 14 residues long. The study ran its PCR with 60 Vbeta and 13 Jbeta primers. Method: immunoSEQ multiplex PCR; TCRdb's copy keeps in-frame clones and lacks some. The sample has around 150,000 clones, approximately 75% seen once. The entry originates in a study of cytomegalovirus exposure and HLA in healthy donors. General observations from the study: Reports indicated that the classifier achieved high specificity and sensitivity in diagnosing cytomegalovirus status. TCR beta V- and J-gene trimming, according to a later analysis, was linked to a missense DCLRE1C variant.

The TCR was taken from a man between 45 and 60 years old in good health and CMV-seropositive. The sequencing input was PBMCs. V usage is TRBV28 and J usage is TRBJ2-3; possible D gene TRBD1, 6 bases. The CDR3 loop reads CASSLFRGADTQYF. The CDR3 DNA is TGTGCCAGCAGTTTATTCAGGGGTGCGGATACGCAGTATTTT.